This TCR beta chain was obtained from a study of blood T cells in healthy people across ages. Study-wide results and caveats: Donor CMV status was unknown, possibly confounding expanded clonotype changes.

Points on this clonotype: Its antigen is as yet unknown.

Germline V gene data show CDR1 as KGHDR and CDR2 as SFDVKD. The germline V and J ends were trimmed by 4 bases and 6 bases, with 12 bases remaining between them. There are 14 residues in the CDR3. The total RNA that was extracted per sample amounted to at least 5 micrograms. Together with a sample-barcoded 5' primer, a J-beta primer mix was included in a second PCR lasting roughly 6 to 12 cycles. With 12 random nucleotides, a template-switch adaptor tagged each individual cDNA molecule. MiXCR was run by TCRdb on the 5' RACE reads, yielding one entry per CDR3 protein. The data show about 730,000 distinct CDR3 sequences, around 40% seen once.

This chain links TRBV24-1 with TRBJ2-4; D gene unclear. Specimen: blood. The sequence was obtained from a woman aged 60 to 75 in good health. CDR3 region: CATSDHRPPNIQYF. The CDR3 nucleotides read TGTGCCACCAGTGACCATAGGCCCCCAAACATTCAGTACTTC.